This T cell receptor (beta chain) was identified in a study of molecular identifiers for immune sequencing clone quantification. The study's findings and limits: In cases of identical TCR molecules sharing a barcode, highly expanded clone sizes could be underestimated.

Via MiXCR, TCRdb re-called the PCR reads, giving one row per CDR3 protein. The repertoire holds tens of thousands of distinct CDR3 sequences, with about a fifth as singletons. Naive CD8 T cell sorting was performed on the CD8+CD4-CCR7+CD45RA+ phenotype. A remark on this clonotype: Its antigen remains unidentified.

CDR3 length: 13 residues. Germline CDR1 and CDR2: MGHRA and YSYEKL. V lost 3 bases to trimming and J lost 6 bases; unmatched junction nucleotides: 2. This receptor was identified in a human donor in good health. Some libraries in this study had Jurkat cell RNA spiked in. Sequenced input: naive CD8+ T cells from blood, with Jurkat cell RNA spiked in. Sample subset: FACS-sorted CD8+CD4-CCR7+CD45RA+ naive T cells. The chain joins TRBV4-1 to TRBJ2-7; 10 nucleotides line up with TRBD1. CDR3 protein: CASSQWTGGEQYF. CDR3 nucleotides: TGCGCCAGCAGCCAGTGGACAGGGGGCGAGCAGTACTTC.